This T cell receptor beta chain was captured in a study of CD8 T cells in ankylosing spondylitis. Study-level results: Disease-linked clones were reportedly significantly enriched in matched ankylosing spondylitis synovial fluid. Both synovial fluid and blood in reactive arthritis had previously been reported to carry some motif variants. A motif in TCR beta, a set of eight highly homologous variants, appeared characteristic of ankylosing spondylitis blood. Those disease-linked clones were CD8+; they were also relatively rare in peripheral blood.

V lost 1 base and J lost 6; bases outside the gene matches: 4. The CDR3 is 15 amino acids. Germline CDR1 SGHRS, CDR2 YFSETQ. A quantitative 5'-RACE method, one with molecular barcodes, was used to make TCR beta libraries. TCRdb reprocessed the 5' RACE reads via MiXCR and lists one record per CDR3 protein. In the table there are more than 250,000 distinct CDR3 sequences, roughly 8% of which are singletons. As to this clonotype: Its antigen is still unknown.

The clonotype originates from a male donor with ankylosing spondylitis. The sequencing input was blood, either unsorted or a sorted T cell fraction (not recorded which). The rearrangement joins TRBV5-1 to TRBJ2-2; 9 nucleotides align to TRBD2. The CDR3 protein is CASSLSGRRSGELFF. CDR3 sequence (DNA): TGCGCCAGCAGCTTGAGCGGGAGGAGGTCCGGGGAGCTGTTTTTT.